Below are 2 T cell receptor beta chains sequenced from a single sample in a study of OX40 agonist ivuxolimab in advanced cancers. Libraries were prepared by immunoSEQ multiplex PCR; TCRdb keeps only in-frame clonotypes and omits some of them. The sample holds 75,000 to 90,000 clones; 92% are singletons and the top ten take about 0.7%. Here the sequenced sample was CD4+ or CD8+ T cells sorted from blood, taken in a trial of the OX40 agonist ivuxolimab. These receptor sequences come from an adult with an advanced solid tumor such as melanoma, head and neck, liver or kidney cancer.

This chain links TRBV30 with TRBJ2-3, with D unclear. CDR1 is GTSNPN, CDR2 SVGIG, per germline (reference sequence). The V end lost 2 bases, the J end lost 0 bases, and 3 bases lay between the germline ends. The CDR3 is made up of 12 amino acids. DNA for the CDR3: TGTGCCTGGAGTCTTAGCACAGATACGCAGTATTTT. Amino acids: CAWSLSTDTQYF.

The chain employs TRBV27 and TRBJ2-7; TRBD1 matches 10 bases. Trimming at V came to 7 bases and at J to 3 bases, leaving 6 bases not matched to a gene. The germline V gene encodes CDR1 MNHEY and CDR2 SMNVEV (reference sequence). The CDR3 is 14 residues long. In DNA form, the CDR3 reads TGTGCCAGCAAGTGGGGGACAGGGGACTACGAGCAGTACTTC. This gives the protein CASKWGTGDYEQYF.